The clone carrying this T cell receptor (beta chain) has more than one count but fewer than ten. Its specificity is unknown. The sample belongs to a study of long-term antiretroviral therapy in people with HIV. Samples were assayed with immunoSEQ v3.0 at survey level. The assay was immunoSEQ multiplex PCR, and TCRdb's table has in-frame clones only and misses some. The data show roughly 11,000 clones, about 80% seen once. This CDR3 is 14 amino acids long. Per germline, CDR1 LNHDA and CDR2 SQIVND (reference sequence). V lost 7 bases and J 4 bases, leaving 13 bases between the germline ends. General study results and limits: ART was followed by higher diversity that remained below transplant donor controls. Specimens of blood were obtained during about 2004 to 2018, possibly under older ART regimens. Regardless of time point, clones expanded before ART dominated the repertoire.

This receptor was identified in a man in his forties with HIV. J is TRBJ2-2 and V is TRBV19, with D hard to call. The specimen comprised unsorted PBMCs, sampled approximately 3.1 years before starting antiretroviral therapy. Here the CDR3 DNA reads TGTGCCAGTAATCTAGAGTCCTTCACCGGGGAGCTGTTTTTT. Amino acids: CASNLESFTGELFF.